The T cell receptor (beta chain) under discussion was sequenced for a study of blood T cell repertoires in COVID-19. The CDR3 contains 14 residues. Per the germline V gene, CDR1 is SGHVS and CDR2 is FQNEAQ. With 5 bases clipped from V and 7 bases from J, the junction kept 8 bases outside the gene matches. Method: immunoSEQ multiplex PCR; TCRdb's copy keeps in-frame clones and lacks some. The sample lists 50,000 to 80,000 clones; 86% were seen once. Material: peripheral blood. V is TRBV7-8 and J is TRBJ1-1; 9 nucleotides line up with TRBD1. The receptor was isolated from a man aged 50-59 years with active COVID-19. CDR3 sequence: CASSRRDRALEAFF. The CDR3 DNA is TGTGCCAGCAGCCGCCGGGACAGGGCCCTTGAAGCTTTCTTT.